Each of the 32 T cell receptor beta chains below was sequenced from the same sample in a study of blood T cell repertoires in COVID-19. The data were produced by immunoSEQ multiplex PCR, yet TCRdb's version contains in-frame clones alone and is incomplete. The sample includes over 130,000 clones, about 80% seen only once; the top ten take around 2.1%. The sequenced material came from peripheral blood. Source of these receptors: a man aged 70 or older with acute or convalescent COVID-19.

The CDR3 protein is CASSPPRSVSTEAFF. The CDR3 DNA sequence: TGTGCCAGCAGTCCCCCTAGGTCCGTCTCCACTGAAGCTTTCTTT. The chain joins TRBV28 to TRBJ1-1; D gene unclear. This CDR3 is built from 15 residues. Deletions cut 5 bases from V and 4 bases from J, with 17 bases between. Germline V gives CDR1 MDHEN, CDR2 SYDVKM.

The CDR3 region is CASSQNGGAGTDTQYF. As DNA, the CDR3 is TGTGCCAGCAGCCAAAACGGGGGGGCTGGGACAGATACGCAGTATTTT. The gene calls are TRBV14 and TRBJ2-3; TRBD2 aligns across 8 bases. The CDR3 sequence is 16 residues long. Looked up from germline, CDR1 is SGHDN and CDR2 is FVKESK. V was pared by 2 bases and J by 3 bases, with 7 bases of the junction left unmatched.

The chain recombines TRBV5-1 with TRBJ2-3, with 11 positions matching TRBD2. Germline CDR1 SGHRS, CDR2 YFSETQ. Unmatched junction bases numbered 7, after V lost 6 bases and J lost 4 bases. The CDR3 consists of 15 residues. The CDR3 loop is CASTLAGGHADTQYF. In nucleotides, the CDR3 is TGCGCCAGCACCTTAGCGGGGGGGCACGCAGATACGCAGTATTTT.

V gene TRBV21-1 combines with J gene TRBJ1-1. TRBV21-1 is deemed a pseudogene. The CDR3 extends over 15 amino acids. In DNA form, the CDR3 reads TGTGCCAGCAGCAAAGCGGTCAGCACTACCCTTCAAGCTTTCTTT. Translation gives CASSKAVSTTLQAFF.

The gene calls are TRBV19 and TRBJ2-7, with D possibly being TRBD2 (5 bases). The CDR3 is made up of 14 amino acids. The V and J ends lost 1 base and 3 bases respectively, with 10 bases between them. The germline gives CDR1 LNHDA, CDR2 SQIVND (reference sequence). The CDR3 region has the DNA TGTGCCAGTAGTATAGTGTTCGCGGGCTACGAGCAGTACTTC. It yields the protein CASSIVFAGYEQYF. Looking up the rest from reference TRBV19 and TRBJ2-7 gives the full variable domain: DGGITQSPKYLFRKEGQNVTLSCEQNLNHDAMYWYRQDPGQGLRLIYYSQIVNDFQKGDIAEGYSVSREKKESFPLTVTSAQKNPTAFYLCASSIVFAGYEQYFGPGTRLTVT.

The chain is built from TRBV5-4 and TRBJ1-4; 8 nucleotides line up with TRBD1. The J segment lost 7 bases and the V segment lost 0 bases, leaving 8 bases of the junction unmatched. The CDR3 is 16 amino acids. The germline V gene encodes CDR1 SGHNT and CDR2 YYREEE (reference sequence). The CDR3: CASSLDGQGGGEKLFF. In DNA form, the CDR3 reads TGTGCCAGCAGCTTGGACGGACAGGGTGGTGGTGAAAAACTGTTTTTT.

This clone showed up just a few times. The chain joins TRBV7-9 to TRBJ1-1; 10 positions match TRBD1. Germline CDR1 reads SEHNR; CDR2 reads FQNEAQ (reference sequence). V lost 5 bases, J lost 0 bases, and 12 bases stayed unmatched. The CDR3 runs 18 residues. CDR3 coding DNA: TGTGCCAGCAGCGCGAAAGACCGACAGGGGGCCTTGAACACTGAAGCTTTCTTT. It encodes CASSAKDRQGALNTEAFF.

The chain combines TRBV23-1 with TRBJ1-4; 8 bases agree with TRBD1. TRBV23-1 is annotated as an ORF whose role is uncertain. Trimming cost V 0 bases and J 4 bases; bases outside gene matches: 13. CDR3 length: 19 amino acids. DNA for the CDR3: TGCGCCAGCAGTCAATCGACGCGGGACAGGTGGAGGAGTAATGAAAAACTGTTTTTT. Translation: CASSQSTRDRWRSNEKLFF.

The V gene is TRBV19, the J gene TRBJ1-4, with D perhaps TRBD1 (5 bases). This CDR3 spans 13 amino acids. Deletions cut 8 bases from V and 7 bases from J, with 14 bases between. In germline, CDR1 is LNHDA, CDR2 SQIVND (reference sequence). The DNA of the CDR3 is TGTGCCAGTGCGGGGCTTGACGGTGAAAAACTGTTTTTT. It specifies CASAGLDGEKLFF. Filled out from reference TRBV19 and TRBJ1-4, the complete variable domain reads DGGITQSPKYLFRKEGQNVTLSCEQNLNHDAMYWYRQDPGQGLRLIYYSQIVNDFQKGDIAEGYSVSREKKESFPLTVTSAQKNPTAFYLCASAGLDGEKLFFGSGTQLSVL.

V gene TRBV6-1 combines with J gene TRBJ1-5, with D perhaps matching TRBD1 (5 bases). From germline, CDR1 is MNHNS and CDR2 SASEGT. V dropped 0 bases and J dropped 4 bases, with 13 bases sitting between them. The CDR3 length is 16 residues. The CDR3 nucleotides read TGTGCCAGCAGTGAAGCGCAGGGTCTCGGAAATCAGCCCCAGCATTTT. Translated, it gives CASSEAQGLGNQPQHF.

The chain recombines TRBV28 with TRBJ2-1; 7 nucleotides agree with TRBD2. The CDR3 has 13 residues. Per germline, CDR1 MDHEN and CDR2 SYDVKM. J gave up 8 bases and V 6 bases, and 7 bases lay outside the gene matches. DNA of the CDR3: TGTGCCAGCAGGTGGGAGGGAAGAGATGAGCAGTTCTTC. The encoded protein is CASRWEGRDEQFF.

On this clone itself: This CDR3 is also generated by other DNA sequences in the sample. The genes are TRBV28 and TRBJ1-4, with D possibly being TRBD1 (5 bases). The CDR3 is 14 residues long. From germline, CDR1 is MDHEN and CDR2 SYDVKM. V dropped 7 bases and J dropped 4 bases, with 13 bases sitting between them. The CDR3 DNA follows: TGTGCCAGCACTCGGGGCGGGAGTAATGAAAAACTGTTTTTT. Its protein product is CASTRGGSNEKLFF.

The CDR3 DNA reads TGTGCCAGCAGTGAATTAGCGGATGTCGGGGAGCTGTTTTTT. It codes for CASSELADVGELFF. This rearrangement joins TRBV6-4 to TRBJ2-2, with a possible D match to TRBD2 (6 bases). The CDR3 is made up of 14 amino acids. V was clipped by 3 bases and J by 7 bases, with 12 bases between them. The V gene's germline CDR1 is MRHNA and CDR2 SNTAGT.

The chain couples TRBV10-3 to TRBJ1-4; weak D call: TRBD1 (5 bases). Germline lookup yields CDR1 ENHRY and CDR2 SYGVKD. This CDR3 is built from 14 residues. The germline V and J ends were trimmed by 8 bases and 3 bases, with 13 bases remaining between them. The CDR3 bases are TGTGCCATCCGGGCGGACAATTCTAATGAAAAACTGTTTTTT. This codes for CAIRADNSNEKLFF.

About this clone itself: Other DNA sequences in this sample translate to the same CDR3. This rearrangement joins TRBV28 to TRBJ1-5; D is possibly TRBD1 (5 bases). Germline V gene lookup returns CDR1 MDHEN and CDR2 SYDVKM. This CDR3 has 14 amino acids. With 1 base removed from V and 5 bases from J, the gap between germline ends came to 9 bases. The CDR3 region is CASSLSGGYQPQHF. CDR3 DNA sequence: TGTGCCAGCAGTTTATCGGGGGGGTATCAGCCCCAGCATTTT.

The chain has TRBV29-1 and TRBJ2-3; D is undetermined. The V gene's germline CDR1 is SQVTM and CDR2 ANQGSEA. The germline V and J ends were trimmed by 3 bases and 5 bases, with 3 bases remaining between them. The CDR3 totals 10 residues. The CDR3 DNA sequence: TGCAGCGTTGACCAAGATACGCAGTATTTT. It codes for CSVDQDTQYF.

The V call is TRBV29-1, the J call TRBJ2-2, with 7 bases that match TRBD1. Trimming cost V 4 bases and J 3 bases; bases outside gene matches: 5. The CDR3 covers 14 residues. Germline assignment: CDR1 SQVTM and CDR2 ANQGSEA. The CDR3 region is CSVAPQGDTGELFF. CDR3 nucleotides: TGCAGCGTTGCCCCCCAGGGGGACACCGGGGAGCTGTTTTTT.

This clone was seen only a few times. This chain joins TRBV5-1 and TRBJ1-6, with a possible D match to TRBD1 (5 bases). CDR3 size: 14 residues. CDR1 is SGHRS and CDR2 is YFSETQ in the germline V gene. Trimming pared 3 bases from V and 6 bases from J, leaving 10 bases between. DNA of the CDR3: TGCGCCAGCAGCTCAGGGATTAGTAATTCACCCCTCCACTTT. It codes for CASSSGISNSPLHF.

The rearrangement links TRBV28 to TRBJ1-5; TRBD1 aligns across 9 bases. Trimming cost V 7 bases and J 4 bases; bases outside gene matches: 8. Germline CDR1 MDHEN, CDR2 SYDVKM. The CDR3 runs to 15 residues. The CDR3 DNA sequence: TGTGCCAGCACCCATCCGACAGGGGGAAATCAGCCCCAGCATTTT. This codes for CASTHPTGGNQPQHF. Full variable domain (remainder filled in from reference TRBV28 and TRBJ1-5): DVKVTQSSRYLVKRTGEKVFLECVQDMDHENMFWYRQDPGLGLRLIYFSYDVKMKEKGDIPEGYSVSREKKERFSLILESASTNQTSMYLCASTHPTGGNQPQHFGDGTRLSIL.

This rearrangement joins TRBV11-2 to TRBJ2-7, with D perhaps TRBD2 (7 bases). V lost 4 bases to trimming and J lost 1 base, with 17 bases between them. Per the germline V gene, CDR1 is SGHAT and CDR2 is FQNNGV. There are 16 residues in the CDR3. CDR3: CASSSARRGGSYEQYF. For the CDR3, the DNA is TGTGCCAGCAGCTCCGCACGTAGGGGGGGGTCCTACGAGCAGTACTTC.

The CDR3 loop reads CAISESSGSQPQHF. The DNA for the CDR3 is TGTGCCATCAGTGAGTCTTCGGGGTCACAGCCCCAGCATTTT. The chain couples TRBV10-3 to TRBJ1-5; D unclear. CDR3 size: 14 residues. V shed 0 bases and J shed 7 bases, with 10 bases lying between them. Germline lookup yields CDR1 ENHRY and CDR2 SYGVKD.

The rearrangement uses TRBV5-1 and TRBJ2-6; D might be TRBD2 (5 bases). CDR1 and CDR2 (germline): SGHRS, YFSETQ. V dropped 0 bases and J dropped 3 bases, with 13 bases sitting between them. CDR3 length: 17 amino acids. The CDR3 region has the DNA TGCGCCAGCAGCTTGGAGGTTCTGGAGGTTGGGGCCAACGTCCTGACTTTC. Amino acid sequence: CASSLEVLEVGANVLTF. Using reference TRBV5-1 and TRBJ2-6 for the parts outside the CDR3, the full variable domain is KAGVTQTPRYLIKTRGQQVTLSCSPISGHRSVSWYQQTPGQGLQFLFEYFSETQRNKGNFPGRFSGRQFSNSRSEMNVSTLELGDSALYLCASSLEVLEVGANVLTFGAGSRLTVL.

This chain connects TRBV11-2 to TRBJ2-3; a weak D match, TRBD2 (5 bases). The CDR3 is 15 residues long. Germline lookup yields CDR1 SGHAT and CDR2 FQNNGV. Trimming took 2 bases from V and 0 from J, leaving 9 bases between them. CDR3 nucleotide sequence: TGTGCCAGCAGCTTAAACGGGATTAGCACAGATACGCAGTATTTT. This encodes CASSLNGISTDTQYF.

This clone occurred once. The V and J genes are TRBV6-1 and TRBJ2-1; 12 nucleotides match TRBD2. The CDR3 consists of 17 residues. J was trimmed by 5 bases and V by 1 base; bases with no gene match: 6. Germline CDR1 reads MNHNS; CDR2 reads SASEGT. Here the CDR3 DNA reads TGTGCCAGCAGTGAAGGAAGGACTAGCGGGGCCAACAATGAGCAGTTCTTC. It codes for CASSEGRTSGANNEQFF.

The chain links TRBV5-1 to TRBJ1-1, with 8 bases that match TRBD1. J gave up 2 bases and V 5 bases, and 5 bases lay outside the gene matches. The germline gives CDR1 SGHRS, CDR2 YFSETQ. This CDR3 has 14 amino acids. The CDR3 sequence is CASRTGDGNTEAFF. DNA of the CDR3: TGCGCCAGCAGGACAGGGGACGGAAACACTGAAGCTTTCTTT.

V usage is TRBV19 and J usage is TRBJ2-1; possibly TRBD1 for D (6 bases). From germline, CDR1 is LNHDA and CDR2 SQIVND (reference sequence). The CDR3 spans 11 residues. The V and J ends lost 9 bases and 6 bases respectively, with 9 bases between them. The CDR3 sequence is CASRGSNEQFF. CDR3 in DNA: TGTGCCAGCAGGGGTTCCAATGAGCAGTTCTTC.

The CDR3 loop reads CASRSGATYEQYF. The CDR3 bases are TGTGCCAGCAGGAGCGGGGCGACCTACGAGCAGTACTTC. This chain uses TRBV3-1 (or the pseudogene TRBV3-2) with TRBJ2-7; 7 positions match TRBD2. This CDR3 comprises 13 residues. Per the germline V gene, CDR1 is LGHDT and CDR2 is YNNKEL (reference sequence). The trim removed 6 bases at V and 2 bases at J, leaving 4 bases unmatched.

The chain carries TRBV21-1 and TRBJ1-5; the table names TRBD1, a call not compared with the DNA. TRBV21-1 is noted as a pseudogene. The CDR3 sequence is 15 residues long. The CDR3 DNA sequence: TGTGCCAGCATCCTCACAGGGACAGGGGTGCAGCCCCAGCATTTT. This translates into CASILTGTGVQPQHF.

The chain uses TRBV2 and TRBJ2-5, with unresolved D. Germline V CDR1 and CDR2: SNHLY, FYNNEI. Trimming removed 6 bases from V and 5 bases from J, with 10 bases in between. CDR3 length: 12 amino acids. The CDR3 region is CASRNEEETQYF. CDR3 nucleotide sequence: TGTGCCAGCAGGAACGAGGAGGAGACCCAGTACTTC.

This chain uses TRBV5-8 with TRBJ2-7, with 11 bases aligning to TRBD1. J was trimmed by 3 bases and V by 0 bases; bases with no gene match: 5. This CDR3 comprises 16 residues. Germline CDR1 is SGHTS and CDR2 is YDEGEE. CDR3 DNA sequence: TGTGCCAGCAGCTTGGGTTATGGGACAGGGGGCTACGAGCAGTACTTC. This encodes CASSLGYGTGGYEQYF.

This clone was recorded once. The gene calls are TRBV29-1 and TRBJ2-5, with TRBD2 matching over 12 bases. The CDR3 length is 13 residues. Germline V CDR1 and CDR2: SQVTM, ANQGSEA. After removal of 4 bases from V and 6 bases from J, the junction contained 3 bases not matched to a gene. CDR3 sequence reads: CSVVTSGSQTQYF. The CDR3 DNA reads TGCAGCGTTGTGACTAGCGGGAGTCAGACCCAGTACTTC.

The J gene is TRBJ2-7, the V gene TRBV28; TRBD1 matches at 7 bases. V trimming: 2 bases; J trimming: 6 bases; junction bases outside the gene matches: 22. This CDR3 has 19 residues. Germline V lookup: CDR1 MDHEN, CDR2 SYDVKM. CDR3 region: CASSLIRWGLAGGRFEQYF. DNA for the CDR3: TGTGCCAGCAGTTTAATTCGCTGGGGTTTGGCAGGGGGTAGATTCGAGCAGTACTTC.